In this sample, the clone carrying this TCR beta chain turned up once. The sample comes from a study of T cell changes during pregnancy in multiple sclerosis. This table comes from immunoSEQ multiplex PCR, and its TCRdb copy is limited to in-frame clones, with some not included. The sample gives over 80,000 clones, about nine tenths of which show up once; about 0.75% is in the top ten. The V end was cut by 5 bases, the J end by 1 base, with 12 bases between. The CDR3 has 14 amino acids. Per the germline V gene, CDR1 is SGHVS and CDR2 is FQNEAQ. Material: peripheral blood, obtained in the second trimester of pregnancy. This receptor was taken from a female donor in good health, enrolled as a control in a pregnancy study. The rearrangement joins TRBV7-8 to TRBJ2-7, with D possibly being TRBD2 (5 bases). The CDR3 sequence is CASSPWPGSYEQYF. The CDR3 region has the DNA TGTGCCAGCAGCCCTTGGCCGGGGTCCTACGAGCAGTACTTC.